This TCR beta chain stems from a study of beta chain features in type 1 diabetes. The whole isolated RNA underwent reverse transcription, so sequencing captured expressed TCRB transcripts. Data came from immunoSEQ multiplex PCR; TCRdb stores just in-frame clones and leaves some out. The table has about 930,000 clones, under 20% seen once. Regarding the study as a whole: Any HLA-type effect on TCRB rearrangement remained unresolved here.

V was clipped by 1 base and J by 3 bases, with 10 bases between them. This CDR3 region has 14 residues. Germline loops: CDR1 LNHNV, CDR2 YYDKDF (reference sequence). CD4+ naive, central memory, regulatory and stem cell-like memory subsets were isolated by sorting on CD45RO/CCR7/CD25/CD127/CD95/CD27. There are a few counts of this clone. Its antigen is still unknown. Sequenced: naive CD4+ T cells from blood. The sequence was obtained from a woman aged 18-29 years in good health. The chain links TRBV15 to TRBJ2-7; no clear D. Here the CDR3 DNA reads TGTGCCACCAGCAGAGGCGCGTCGGGCTACGAGCAGTACTTC. Protein product: CATSRGASGYEQYF.